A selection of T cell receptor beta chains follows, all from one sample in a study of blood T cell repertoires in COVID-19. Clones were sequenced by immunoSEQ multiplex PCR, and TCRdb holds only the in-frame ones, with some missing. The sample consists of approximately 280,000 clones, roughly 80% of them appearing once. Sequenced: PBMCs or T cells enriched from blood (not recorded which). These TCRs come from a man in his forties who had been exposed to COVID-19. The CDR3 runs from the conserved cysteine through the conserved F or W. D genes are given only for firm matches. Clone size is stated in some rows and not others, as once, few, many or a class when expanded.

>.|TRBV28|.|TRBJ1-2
CASSPTGNYGYTF
TGTGCCAGCAGTCCAACAGGGAACTATGGCTACACCTTC
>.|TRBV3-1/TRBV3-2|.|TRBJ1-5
CASSQDGLQVGSSGNQPQHF
TGTGCCAGCAGCCAAGACGGTCTACAGGTGGGATCTTCGGGCAATCAGCCCCAGCATTTT
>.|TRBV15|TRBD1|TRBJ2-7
CATSRESGTGGPYEQYF
TGTGCCACCAGCAGAGAGTCCGGGACAGGGGGCCCCTACGAGCAGTACTTC
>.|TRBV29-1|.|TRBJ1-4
CSVEVGASNEKLFF
TGCAGCGTTGAAGTTGGGGCTTCTAATGAAAAACTGTTTTTT
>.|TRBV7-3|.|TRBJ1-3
CASSEGDSGNTIYF
TGTGCCAGCAGCGAAGGGGACTCTGGAAACACCATATATTTT
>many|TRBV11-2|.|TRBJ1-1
CASSFQTRNTEAFF
TGTGCCAGCAGCTTTCAAACACGTAACACTGAAGCTTTCTTT
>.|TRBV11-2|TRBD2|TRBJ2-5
CASSQGRRGEETQYF
TGTGCCAGCAGCCAGGGCCGGCGGGGGGAAGAGACCCAGTACTTC
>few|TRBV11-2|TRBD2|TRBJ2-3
CASSDTGTMNPDTQYF
TGTGCCAGCAGCGACACCGGGACTATGAACCCAGATACGCAGTATTTT
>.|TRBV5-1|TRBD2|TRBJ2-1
CASSFLGTSGDVYNEQFF
TGCGCCAGCAGCTTCCTCGGGACTAGCGGAGATGTATACAATGAGCAGTTCTTC
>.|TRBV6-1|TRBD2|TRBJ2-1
CASSEIGLVFYEQFF
TGTGCCAGCAGTGAAATCGGACTAGTCTTCTATGAGCAGTTCTTC
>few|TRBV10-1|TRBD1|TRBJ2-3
CANRHRDRVTDTQYF
TGCGCCAACCGACACCGGGACAGGGTAACAGATACGCAGTATTTT
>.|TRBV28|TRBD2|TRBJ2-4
CASDPGLGIQYF
TGTGCCAGCGACCCGGGACTAGGCATTCAGTACTTC
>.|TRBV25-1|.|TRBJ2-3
CASSEYLSSTDTQYF
TGTGCCAGCAGTGAATACCTCAGTAGCACAGATACGCAGTATTTT
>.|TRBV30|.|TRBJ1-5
CAWTAEYNQPQHF
TGTGCCTGGACTGCAGAATACAATCAGCCCCAGCATTTT
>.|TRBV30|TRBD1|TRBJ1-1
CAWSKGQGNTEAFF
TGTGCCTGGAGTAAGGGACAGGGGAACACTGAAGCTTTCTTT